The rows below give T cell receptor beta chains drawn from one sample of a study of shared clonotypes between healthy human individuals. The assay was immunoSEQ multiplex PCR, and TCRdb's table has in-frame clones only and misses some. Of millions of clones listed, around nine tenths were seen once; the top ten hold over 0.12%. The sample comprised naive CD4+ T cells sorted from blood. The origin of the receptors is a man between 18 and 35 years old in good health. The CDR3 runs from the conserved cysteine through the conserved F or W. The D gene is left open where the match is weak. For some rows the clone size is stated as once, few or many, or as a class when expanded; others skip it.

j_call v_call clone_size d_call cdr3_nt cdr3_aa
TRBJ1-4 TRBV30 . . TGTGCCTGGGAGGCCGGGACATTAAATGAAAAACTGTTTTTT CAWEAGTLNEKLFF
TRBJ1-1 TRBV5-1 . . TGCGCCAGCAGCTTGGGGCAGTTTAACACTGAAGCTTTCTTT CASSLGQFNTEAFF
TRBJ1-6 TRBV6-5 . . TGTGCCAGCAGTTATCTTCTGGGGCGATCCCGTTCACCCCTCCACTTT CASSYLLGRSRSPLHF
TRBJ1-6 TRBV5-1 . . TGCGCCAGCAGCCTGTCAGGGGATCAAAATTCACCCCTCCACTTT CASSLSGDQNSPLHF
TRBJ2-7 TRBV10-3 . . TGTGCCATCAGAGCAGACAGGACGTCCTACGAGCAGTACTTC CAIRADRTSYEQYF
TRBJ2-4 TRBV9 . . TGTGCCAGCAGCGTAGCCGACGCCGGGACGGATGGGGCCAAAAACATTCAGTACTTC CASSVADAGTDGAKNIQYF
TRBJ1-2 TRBV6-1 . TRBD1 TGTGCCAGCGGGGACAGGGGAGGCTATGGCTACACCTTC CASGDRGGYGYTF
TRBJ1-3 TRBV5-4 once . TGTGCCACCAGAACAGGCGTCTCTGGAAACACCATATATTTT CATRTGVSGNTIYF
TRBJ1-4 TRBV7-8 . . TGTGCCAGCAGCTCTCCCGGGACGGATAATGAAAAACTGTTTTTT CASSSPGTDNEKLFF
TRBJ1-3 TRBV27 . . TGTGCCAGCAGTCGTCAGGGGAGTTTCGGAAACACCATATATTTT CASSRQGSFGNTIYF
TRBJ2-7 TRBV6-4 . . TGTGCCAGCAATCACGGCCCCTACGAGCAGTACTTC CASNHGPYEQYF
TRBJ2-4 TRBV19 . TRBD1 TGTGCCAGTAGTATTGTTGGGACAGACAAAAACATTCAGTACTTC CASSIVGTDKNIQYF
TRBJ2-5 TRBV7-9 . TRBD1 TGTGCCAGCAGCTTAGGGGGACAGGGGGAGACCCAGTACTTC CASSLGGQGETQYF
TRBJ2-5 TRBV2 . TRBD2 TGTGCCAGCAGTGAAGGCCTAGCGGGGGGCCGGAAGACCCAGTACTTC CASSEGLAGGRKTQYF
TRBJ1-2 TRBV5-1 . TRBD1 TGCGCCTCCACCGAGCAGGGGGCTGAGGGCTACACCTTC CASTEQGAEGYTF
TRBJ1-1 TRBV5-1 . . TGCGCCAGCAGCTTTTCGAACGGAGGGTCCATGAACACTGAAGCTTTCTTT CASSFSNGGSMNTEAFF
TRBJ1-2 TRBV7-2 . TRBD1 TGTGCCAGCAGCTTAGCGAGGGGGCCGGGCGGCTACACCTTC CASSLARGPGGYTF
TRBJ2-3 TRBV18 . . TGTGCCAGCTCACCGGAGGGTCCAGATACGCAGTATTTT CASSPEGPDTQYF